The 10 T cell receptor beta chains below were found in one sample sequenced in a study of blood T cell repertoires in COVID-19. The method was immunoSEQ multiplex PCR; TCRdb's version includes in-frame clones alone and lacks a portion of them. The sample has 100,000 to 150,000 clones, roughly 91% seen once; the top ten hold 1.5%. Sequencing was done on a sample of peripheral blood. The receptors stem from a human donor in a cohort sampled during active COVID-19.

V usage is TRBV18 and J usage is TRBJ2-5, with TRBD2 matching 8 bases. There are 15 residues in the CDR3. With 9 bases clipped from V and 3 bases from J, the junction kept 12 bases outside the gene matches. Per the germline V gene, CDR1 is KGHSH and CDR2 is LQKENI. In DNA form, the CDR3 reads TGTGCCAGTGTCTTGTCAAGCGGGGGAGAAGAGACCCAGTACTTC. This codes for CASVLSSGGEETQYF.

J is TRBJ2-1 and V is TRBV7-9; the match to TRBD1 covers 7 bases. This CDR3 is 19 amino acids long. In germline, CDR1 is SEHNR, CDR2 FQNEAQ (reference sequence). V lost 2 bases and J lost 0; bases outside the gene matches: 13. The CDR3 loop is CASSLLGTVIKSSYNEQFF. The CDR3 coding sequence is TGTGCCAGCAGCTTACTTGGGACAGTTATTAAGAGCTCCTACAATGAGCAGTTCTTC.

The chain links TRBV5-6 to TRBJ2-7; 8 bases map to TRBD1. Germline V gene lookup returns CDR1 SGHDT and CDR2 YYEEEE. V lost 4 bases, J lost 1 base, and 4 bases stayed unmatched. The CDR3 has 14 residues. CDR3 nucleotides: TGTGCCAGCAGCCGACAGGGGATATCCTACGAGCAGTACTTC. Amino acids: CASSRQGISYEQYF.

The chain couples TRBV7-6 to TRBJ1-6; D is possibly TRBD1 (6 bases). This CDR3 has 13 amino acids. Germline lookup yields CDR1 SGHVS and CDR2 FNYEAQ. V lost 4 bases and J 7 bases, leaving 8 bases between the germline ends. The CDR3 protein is CASSSGQNSPLHF. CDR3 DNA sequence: TGTGCCAGCAGCTCCGGACAGAATTCACCCCTCCACTTT.

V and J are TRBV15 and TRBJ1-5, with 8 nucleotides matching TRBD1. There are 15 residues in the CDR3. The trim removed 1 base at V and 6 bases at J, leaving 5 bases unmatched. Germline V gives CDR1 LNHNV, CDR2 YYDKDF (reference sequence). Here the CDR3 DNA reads TGTGCCACCAGCAGAGGGGACAGGCATGGTCAGCCCCAGCATTTT. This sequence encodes CATSRGDRHGQPQHF.

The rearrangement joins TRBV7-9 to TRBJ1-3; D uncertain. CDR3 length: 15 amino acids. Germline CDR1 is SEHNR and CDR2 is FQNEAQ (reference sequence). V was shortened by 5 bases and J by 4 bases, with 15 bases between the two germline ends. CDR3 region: CASSTERGSGNTIYF. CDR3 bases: TGTGCCAGCAGCACAGAGCGGGGTTCGGGAAACACCATATATTTT.

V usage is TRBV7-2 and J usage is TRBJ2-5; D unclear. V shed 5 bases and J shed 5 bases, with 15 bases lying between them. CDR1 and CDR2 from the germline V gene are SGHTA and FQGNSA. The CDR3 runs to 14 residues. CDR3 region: CASSLRRLRETQYF. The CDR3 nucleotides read TGTGCCAGCAGCCTGAGGCGCCTCCGGGAGACCCAGTACTTC.

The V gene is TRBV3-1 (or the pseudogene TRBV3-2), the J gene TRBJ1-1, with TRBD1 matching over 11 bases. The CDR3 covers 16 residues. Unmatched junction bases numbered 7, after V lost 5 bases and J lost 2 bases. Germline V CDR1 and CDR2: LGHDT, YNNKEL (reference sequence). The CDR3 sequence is CASSWTGGASNTEAFF. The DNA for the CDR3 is TGTGCCAGCAGCTGGACAGGGGGCGCATCTAACACTGAAGCTTTCTTT.

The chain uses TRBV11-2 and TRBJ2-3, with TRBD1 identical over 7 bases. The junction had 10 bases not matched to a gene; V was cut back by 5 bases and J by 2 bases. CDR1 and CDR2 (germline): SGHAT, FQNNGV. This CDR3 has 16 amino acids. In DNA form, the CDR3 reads TGTGCCAGCAGCGACACAGGGGCCCGATCCACAGATACGCAGTATTTT. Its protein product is CASSDTGARSTDTQYF. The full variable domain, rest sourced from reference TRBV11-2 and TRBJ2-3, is EAGVAQSPRYKIIEKRQSVAFWCNPISGHATLYWYQQILGQGPKLLIQFQNNGVVDDSQLPKDRFSAERLKGVDSTLKIQPAKLEDSAVYLCASSDTGARSTDTQYFGPGTRLTVL.

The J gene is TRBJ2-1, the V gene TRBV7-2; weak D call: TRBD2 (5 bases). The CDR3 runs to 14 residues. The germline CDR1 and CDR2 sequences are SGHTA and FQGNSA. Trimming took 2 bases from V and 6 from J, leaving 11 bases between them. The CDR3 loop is CASSLKIAGNEQFF. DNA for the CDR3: TGTGCCAGCAGCTTAAAAATTGCGGGCAATGAGCAGTTCTTC.